This entry lists 6 T cell receptor beta chains sequenced from one sample in a study of T-cell memory formation after mild COVID-19. TCRdb recomputed calls from the 5' RACE reads with MiXCR, one row per CDR3 protein. The top ten clones hold roughly 3.9% of a sample with about 180,000 distinct CDR3 sequences, approximately 17% of them seen once. Sequenced input: PBMCs or a T cell subset sorted from them (not recorded which). Receptor source: a man younger than 30 who had mild COVID-19 (a few samples of this study predate the infection). Cell type and time point are not known.

The V and J genes are TRBV12-3 or TRBV12-4 and TRBJ2-4; 7 bases agree with TRBD1. Trimming removed 6 bases from V and 7 bases from J; junction bases left unmatched: 6. The CDR3 runs 13 residues. For the CDR3, the DNA is TGTGCCAGCAGCCCGACAGGGATTAACATTCAGTACTTC. Translation: CASSPTGINIQYF.

The chain joins TRBV7-3 to TRBJ2-2; no clear D gene. Per the germline V gene, CDR1 is SGHTA and CDR2 is FQGTGA. This CDR3 contains 14 residues. Trimming pared 4 bases from V and 2 bases from J, leaving 8 bases between. CDR3 DNA: TGTGCCAGCAGCTCACAGATAAACACCGGGGAGCTGTTTTTT. Translated: CASSSQINTGELFF.

This clonotype was seen only a few times. The rearrangement joins TRBV7-2 to TRBJ2-5; TRBD2 aligns across 8 bases. There are 14 residues in the CDR3. Germline V gene data show CDR1 as SGHTA and CDR2 as FQGNSA. J was trimmed by 5 bases and V by 5 bases; bases with no gene match: 7. CDR3 coding DNA: TGTGCCAGCAGCCCCGGGGGGGCACGGGAGACCCAGTACTTC. Its translation is CASSPGGARETQYF.

The rearrangement joins TRBV5-1 to TRBJ2-3, with unresolved D. Germline V gives CDR1 SGHRS, CDR2 YFSETQ. The V end lost 4 bases, the J end lost 1 base, and 10 bases lay between the germline ends. The CDR3 runs 14 residues. The CDR3 reads CASSVGRGTDTQYF. CDR3 DNA sequence: TGCGCCAGCAGCGTTGGACGGGGCACAGATACGCAGTATTTT.

J is TRBJ2-7 and V is TRBV4-2; 10 nucleotides line up with TRBD1. The CDR3 sequence is 14 residues long. V was clipped by 8 bases and J by 4 bases; unmatched bases: 8. The germline CDR1 and CDR2 sequences are LGHNA and YNFKEQ. This CDR3 is CASSRDRGLYEQYF. The CDR3 DNA is TGTGCCAGCTCACGAGACAGGGGGCTTTACGAGCAGTACTTC.

CDR3 bases: TGTGCCAGCAGCTTCAGGGTAGCTCACTATGGCTACACCTTC. Protein sequence: CASSFRVAHYGYTF. The rearrangement uses TRBV5-5 and TRBJ1-2; TRBD1 is a possible D gene (5 bases). The CDR3 spans 14 residues. Trimming removed 2 bases from V and 3 bases from J, with 11 bases in between. CDR1 and CDR2 (germline): SGHKS, YYEKEE (reference sequence). Combining the CDR3 with reference TRBV5-5 and TRBJ1-2 gives the whole variable domain DAGVTQSPTHLIKTRGQQVTLRCSPISGHKSVSWYQQVLGQGPQFIFQYYEKEERGRGNFPDRFSARQFPNYSSELNVNALLLGDSALYLCASSFRVAHYGYTFGSGTRLTVV.